A selection of T cell receptor beta chains follows, all from one sample in a study of pediatric ulcerative colitis. Profiled with immunoSEQ multiplex PCR; TCRdb holds only in-frame clones, not every one. This table holds 12,000 to 15,000 clones, 75% to 90% found once. The sequencing input was blood. The source is a boy aged 10-17 years with moderate ulcerative colitis. The CDR3 runs from the conserved cysteine through the conserved F or W. D genes are given only for firm matches. Not all rows give a size; the values are once, few, many and, for expanded clones, a class.

J gene: TRBJ1-5
clone size: .
D gene: .
V gene: TRBV7-2
CDR3 protein: CASSPGLRAGQPQHF
CDR3 DNA: TGTGCCAGCAGCCCCGGCTTAAGGGCGGGTCAGCCCCAGCATTTT

J gene: TRBJ1-4
clone size: .
D gene: .
V gene: TRBV30
CDR3 protein: CAWSVLTGGEKLFF
CDR3 DNA: TGTGCCTGGAGTGTACTGACAGGCGGTGAAAAACTGTTTTTT

J gene: TRBJ2-1
clone size: .
D gene: .
V gene: TRBV7-9
CDR3 protein: CASSLGPEQFF
CDR3 DNA: TGTGCCAGCAGCTTAGGGCCTGAGCAGTTCTTC

J gene: TRBJ1-5
clone size: .
D gene: .
V gene: TRBV18
CDR3 protein: CASSPGLSNQPQHF
CDR3 DNA: TGTGCCAGCTCACCGGGTCTCAGCAATCAGCCCCAGCATTTT

J gene: TRBJ2-1
clone size: .
D gene: TRBD2
V gene: TRBV19
CDR3 protein: CASSIDWAGGLRGDEQFF
CDR3 DNA: TGTGCCAGTAGTATAGATTGGGCGGGAGGCCTCCGGGGGGATGAGCAGTTCTTC

J gene: TRBJ2-5
clone size: .
D gene: TRBD2
V gene: TRBV7-2
CDR3 protein: CASSFNPGLAVGETQYF
CDR3 DNA: TGTGCCAGCAGCTTCAATCCGGGACTAGCGGTTGGGGAGACCCAGTACTTC

J gene: TRBJ2-2
clone size: .
D gene: .
V gene: TRBV7-7
CDR3 protein: CASSPRDALSGELFF
CDR3 DNA: TGTGCTAGCAGCCCGCGGGACGCCCTCTCCGGGGAGCTGTTTTTT

J gene: TRBJ2-1
clone size: .
D gene: .
V gene: TRBV7-9
CDR3 protein: CASSLAGEFYNEQFF
CDR3 DNA: TGTGCCAGCAGCTTAGCGGGAGAGTTCTACAATGAGCAGTTCTTC

J gene: TRBJ1-5
clone size: .
D gene: TRBD1
V gene: TRBV30
CDR3 protein: CAWSNRGNQPQHF
CDR3 DNA: TGTGCCTGGAGTAACAGGGGGAATCAGCCCCAGCATTTT

J gene: TRBJ1-4
clone size: .
D gene: .
V gene: TRBV5-1
CDR3 protein: CASSLGKQGGGEKLFF
CDR3 DNA: TGCGCCAGCAGCTTGGGCAAACAGGGAGGCGGTGAAAAACTGTTTTTT

J gene: TRBJ1-2
clone size: .
D gene: .
V gene: TRBV11-1
CDR3 protein: CASSLGTGTGNYGYTF
CDR3 DNA: TGTGCCAGCAGCTTAGGGACCGGGACCGGTAACTATGGCTACACCTTC

J gene: TRBJ1-5
clone size: .
D gene: TRBD1
V gene: TRBV6-5
CDR3 protein: CASSYRTGSNQPQHF
CDR3 DNA: TGTGCCAGCAGTTACCGGACAGGTTCCAATCAGCCCCAGCATTTT

J gene: TRBJ2-2
clone size: .
D gene: .
V gene: TRBV18
CDR3 protein: CASSFRDTSNTGELFF
CDR3 DNA: TGTGCCAGCTCATTCCGGGACACTTCGAACACCGGGGAGCTGTTTTTT

J gene: TRBJ1-5
clone size: .
D gene: .
V gene: TRBV6-5
CDR3 protein: CASSYSRGDQPQHF
CDR3 DNA: TGTGCCAGCAGTTACTCGAGGGGGGATCAGCCCCAGCATTTT

J gene: TRBJ1-2
clone size: .
D gene: .
V gene: TRBV4-3
CDR3 protein: CASSQVLGEILYGYTF
CDR3 DNA: TGCGCCAGCAGCCAAGTTTTGGGGGAAATACTCTATGGCTACACCTTC

J gene: TRBJ2-1
clone size: .
D gene: .
V gene: TRBV2
CDR3 protein: CAGGTYSEQFF
CDR3 DNA: TGTGCCGGCGGGACATACAGTGAGCAGTTCTTC

J gene: TRBJ1-4
clone size: .
D gene: TRBD1
V gene: TRBV18
CDR3 protein: CASSPGTGINEKLFF
CDR3 DNA: TGTGCCAGCTCACCAGGGACAGGGATTAATGAAAAACTGTTTTTT

J gene: TRBJ1-5
clone size: .
D gene: .
V gene: TRBV27
CDR3 protein: CASSFLADQPQHF
CDR3 DNA: TGTGCCAGCAGTTTTTTGGCCGATCAGCCCCAGCATTTT

J gene: TRBJ2-1
clone size: .
D gene: TRBD1
V gene: TRBV6-7
CDR3 protein: CARTGCVDNEQFF
CDR3 DNA: TGTGCCAGGACAGGGTGTGTTGATAATGAGCAGTTCTTC

J gene: TRBJ2-7
clone size: .
D gene: TRBD2
V gene: TRBV28
CDR3 protein: CASSSYPGLAGALGYEQYF
CDR3 DNA: TGTGCCAGCAGTTCCTACCCGGGACTAGCGGGGGCCCTGGGCTACGAGCAGTACTTC

J gene: TRBJ2-7
clone size: .
D gene: TRBD1
V gene: TRBV14
CDR3 protein: CASSQGTGRSYEQYF
CDR3 DNA: TGTGCCAGCAGCCAAGGGACAGGGAGATCCTACGAGCAGTACTTC

J gene: TRBJ2-2
clone size: .
D gene: .
V gene: TRBV27
CDR3 protein: CASTTSRAELNTGELFF
CDR3 DNA: TGTGCCAGCACCACCTCTAGGGCGGAGCTTAACACCGGGGAGCTGTTTTTT

J gene: TRBJ2-1
clone size: .
D gene: .
V gene: TRBV25-1
CDR3 protein: CASSPSMAVDEQFF
CDR3 DNA: TGTGCCAGCAGTCCTAGCATGGCCGTCGATGAGCAGTTCTTC

J gene: TRBJ1-4
clone size: .
D gene: .
V gene: TRBV7-9
CDR3 protein: CASSLEWTDGKLFF
CDR3 DNA: TGTGCCAGCAGCTTAGAGTGGACAGATGGAAAACTGTTTTTT

J gene: TRBJ1-2
clone size: .
D gene: .
V gene: TRBV19
CDR3 protein: CASRNTGHSYGYTF
CDR3 DNA: TGTGCCAGTAGGAACACGGGACACAGTTATGGCTACACCTTC

J gene: TRBJ1-1
clone size: .
D gene: .
V gene: TRBV7-9
CDR3 protein: CASSLALENTEAFF
CDR3 DNA: TGTGCCAGCAGCTTAGCGCTTGAGAACACTGAAGCTTTCTTT

J gene: TRBJ1-1
clone size: .
D gene: .
V gene: TRBV11-2
CDR3 protein: CASSPQGLGTEAFF
CDR3 DNA: TGTGCCAGCAGCCCCCAGGGCCTTGGCACTGAAGCTTTCTTT

J gene: TRBJ1-4
clone size: .
D gene: .
V gene: TRBV6-1
CDR3 protein: CASSSTRAVDEKLFF
CDR3 DNA: TGTGCCAGCAGTTCAACCAGGGCAGTGGATGAAAAACTGTTTTTT

J gene: TRBJ1-4
clone size: .
D gene: .
V gene: TRBV30
CDR3 protein: CAWSTASWYELFF
CDR3 DNA: TGTGCCTGGAGTACCGCGTCCTGGTACGAACTGTTTTTT

J gene: TRBJ1-2
clone size: few
D gene: .
V gene: TRBV7-3
CDR3 protein: CASSPSPGYGYTF
CDR3 DNA: TGTGCCAGCTCTCCGAGCCCCGGCTATGGCTACACCTTC

J gene: TRBJ2-7
clone size: .
D gene: .
V gene: TRBV7-2
CDR3 protein: CASSSENRPEQYF
CDR3 DNA: TGTGCCAGCAGCTCCGAAAATCGACCGGAGCAGTACTTC

J gene: TRBJ2-7
clone size: .
D gene: TRBD1
V gene: TRBV30
CDR3 protein: CALGGRLSYEQYF
CDR3 DNA: TGCGCACTAGGGGGCAGGCTCTCCTACGAGCAGTACTTC

J gene: TRBJ2-5
clone size: .
D gene: .
V gene: TRBV6-5
CDR3 protein: CASSYSNLAKETQYF
CDR3 DNA: TGTGCCAGCAGTTACTCGAACCTAGCGAAAGAGACCCAGTACTTC

J gene: TRBJ2-5
clone size: .
D gene: .
V gene: TRBV4-1
CDR3 protein: CASRPLGSGSKGTQYF
CDR3 DNA: TGCGCCAGTCGACCCTTGGGCAGCGGGTCTAAGGGGACCCAGTACTTC

J gene: TRBJ1-2
clone size: .
D gene: TRBD1
V gene: TRBV2
CDR3 protein: CASSGDDREGYYGYTF
CDR3 DNA: TGTGCCAGCAGTGGGGACGACAGGGAAGGGTACTATGGCTACACCTTC

J gene: TRBJ1-2
clone size: .
D gene: .
V gene: TRBV28
CDR3 protein: CASREFYGYTF
CDR3 DNA: TGTGCCAGCAGAGAGTTCTATGGCTACACCTTC

J gene: TRBJ1-1
clone size: .
D gene: TRBD1
V gene: TRBV15
CDR3 protein: CATSRVRGFTNTEAFF
CDR3 DNA: TGTGCCACCAGCAGAGTCAGGGGGTTCACGAACACTGAAGCTTTCTTT

J gene: TRBJ2-1
clone size: .
D gene: TRBD2
V gene: TRBV19
CDR3 protein: CASSRLAGGLEQFF
CDR3 DNA: TGTGCCAGTAGTCGACTAGCGGGAGGACTAGAGCAGTTCTTC

J gene: TRBJ1-1
clone size: .
D gene: TRBD1
V gene: TRBV29-1
CDR3 protein: CSVAGTGGRNTEAFF
CDR3 DNA: TGCAGCGTCGCCGGGACAGGGGGCAGGAACACTGAAGCTTTCTTT

J gene: TRBJ2-5
clone size: .
D gene: .
V gene: TRBV15
CDR3 protein: CATSRDRRVQETQYF
CDR3 DNA: TGTGCCACCAGCAGAGATAGAAGGGTCCAAGAGACCCAGTACTTC

J gene: TRBJ2-2
clone size: .
D gene: TRBD1
V gene: TRBV5-1
CDR3 protein: CASGLRQGQQNTGELFF
CDR3 DNA: TGCGCCAGCGGGCTACGACAGGGACAGCAGAACACCGGGGAGCTGTTTTTT

J gene: TRBJ1-1
clone size: .
D gene: TRBD1
V gene: TRBV7-6
CDR3 protein: CASSLLPGTVAAFF
CDR3 DNA: TGTGCCAGCAGCTTGTTACCAGGGACAGTTGCTGCTTTCTTT

J gene: TRBJ2-1
clone size: .
D gene: TRBD2
V gene: TRBV28
CDR3 protein: CASSLWVAGDDEQFF
CDR3 DNA: TGTGCCAGCAGTTTATGGGTAGCGGGAGACGATGAGCAGTTCTTC

J gene: TRBJ2-7
clone size: .
D gene: .
V gene: TRBV23-1
CDR3 protein: CASSHQELAYEQYF
CDR3 DNA: TGCGCCAGCAGTCATCAAGAACTAGCTTACGAGCAGTACTTC

J gene: TRBJ2-7
clone size: .
D gene: TRBD2
V gene: TRBV30
CDR3 protein: CAWSGGTHFYEQYF
CDR3 DNA: TGTGCCTGGAGCGGGGGGACCCACTTCTACGAGCAGTACTTC

J gene: TRBJ2-5
clone size: .
D gene: .
V gene: TRBV6-5
CDR3 protein: CASSSGTETQYF
CDR3 DNA: TGTGCCAGCAGTTCCGGGACAGAGACCCAGTACTTC

J gene: TRBJ2-4
clone size: .
D gene: TRBD1
V gene: TRBV18
CDR3 protein: CASSHLPIRDRVAKNIQYF
CDR3 DNA: TGTGCCAGCTCTCACTTACCAATCCGGGACAGAGTAGCCAAAAACATTCAGTACTTC

J gene: TRBJ2-5
clone size: .
D gene: .
V gene: TRBV29-1
CDR3 protein: CSILPTGRETQYF
CDR3 DNA: TGCAGCATCTTACCGACAGGGAGGGAGACCCAGTACTTC

J gene: TRBJ2-7
clone size: .
D gene: TRBD1
V gene: TRBV7-2
CDR3 protein: CASSLQQGISYEQYF
CDR3 DNA: TGTGCCAGCAGCTTACAACAGGGGATCAGCTACGAGCAGTACTTC

J gene: TRBJ1-2
clone size: .
D gene: .
V gene: TRBV27
CDR3 protein: CASSYGPNYGYTF
CDR3 DNA: TGTGCCAGCAGCTACGGACCGAACTATGGCTACACCTTC

J gene: TRBJ2-3
clone size: .
D gene: TRBD2
V gene: TRBV5-4
CDR3 protein: CASSPRTSGRLVTDTQYF
CDR3 DNA: TGTGCCAGCAGCCCTAGGACTAGCGGGAGACTAGTCACAGATACGCAGTATTTT

J gene: TRBJ1-3
clone size: few
D gene: .
V gene: TRBV19
CDR3 protein: CASSIFSSGPGNTIYF
CDR3 DNA: TGTGCCAGTAGTATTTTCAGCTCGGGTCCTGGAAACACCATATATTTT

J gene: TRBJ2-7
clone size: .
D gene: .
V gene: TRBV27
CDR3 protein: CASSLSPGVRGSRYEQYF
CDR3 DNA: TGTGCCAGCAGTTTATCCCCCGGGGTTCGAGGGAGTAGGTACGAGCAGTACTTC

J gene: TRBJ2-4
clone size: .
D gene: .
V gene: TRBV5-1
CDR3 protein: CASSLGVENIQYF
CDR3 DNA: TGCGCCAGCAGCTTGGGGGTCGAAAACATTCAGTACTTC